This T cell receptor (beta chain) stems from a study of blood T cell repertoires in COVID-19. Overall study context: From the United States, Italy and Spain came samples of acute and convalescent COVID-19.

This table comes from immunoSEQ multiplex PCR, and its TCRdb copy is limited to in-frame clones, with some not included. The sample lists approximately 480,000 clones, approximately 90% occurring once. Enrollees, about 18 to 100 years old, lived in about two dozen US areas. Recovery meant two consecutive negative NP/OP PCR tests, professional clearance, or resolved symptoms. The source material was PBMCs or T cells enriched from blood (not recorded which). This TCR was recovered from a woman aged 18-29 years who had recovered from COVID-19.

The CDR3 reads CSAGGGETQYF. The CDR3 DNA is TGCAGCGCAGGGGGCGGGGAGACCCAGTACTTC. The rearrangement links TRBV29-1 to TRBJ2-5, with 8 nucleotides matching TRBD1. Germline lookup yields CDR1 SQVTM and CDR2 ANQGSEA. The CDR3 loop spans 11 amino acids. V lost 7 bases, J lost 5 bases, and 3 bases stayed unmatched.